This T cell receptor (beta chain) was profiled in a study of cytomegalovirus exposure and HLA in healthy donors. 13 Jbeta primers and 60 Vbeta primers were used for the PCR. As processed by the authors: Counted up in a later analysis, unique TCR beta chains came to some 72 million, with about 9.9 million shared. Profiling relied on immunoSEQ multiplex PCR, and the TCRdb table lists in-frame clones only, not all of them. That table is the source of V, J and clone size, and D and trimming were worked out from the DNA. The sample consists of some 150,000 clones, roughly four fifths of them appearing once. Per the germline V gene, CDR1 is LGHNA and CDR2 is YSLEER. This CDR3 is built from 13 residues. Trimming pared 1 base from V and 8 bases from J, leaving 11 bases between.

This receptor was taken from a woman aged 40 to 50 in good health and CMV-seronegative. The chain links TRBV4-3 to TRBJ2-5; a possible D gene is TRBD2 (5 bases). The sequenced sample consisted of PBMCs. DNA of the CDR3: TGCGCCAGCAGCCAAGGGACTGCCCAAACCCAGTACTTC. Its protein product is CASSQGTAQTQYF.